This T cell receptor beta chain was obtained from a study of early stage breast cancer tumors. Turning to the study itself: Of roughly 17 invasive breast tumors, about a dozen were hormone receptor-positive, HER2-negative. The study, taken as a whole, reports: Comparing each tissue with blood distinguished tumor from normal in about 85% of the 16 patients. Commonly generated sequences made up most enriched TCRB sequences shared between patients.

This clone was seen more than once but under ten times. The antigen is undetermined. There are 11 residues in the CDR3. V gave up 7 bases and J gave up 7 bases, with 9 bases separating them. The germline V gene encodes CDR1 SGHRS and CDR2 YFSETQ. The protocol was immunoSEQ multiplex PCR, while the TCRdb copy is restricted to in-frame clones and leaves out a portion. The repertoire holds over 25,000 clones, with roughly three fifths as singletons. The sequenced sample consisted of breast tumor tissue. The chain joins TRBV5-1 to TRBJ2-1; D ambiguous. The sequence derives from a person between 50 and 60 years old with breast cancer. The CDR3 DNA sequence: TGCGCCAGCGGATTAGGGAATGAGCAGTTCTTC. Its translation is CASGLGNEQFF.